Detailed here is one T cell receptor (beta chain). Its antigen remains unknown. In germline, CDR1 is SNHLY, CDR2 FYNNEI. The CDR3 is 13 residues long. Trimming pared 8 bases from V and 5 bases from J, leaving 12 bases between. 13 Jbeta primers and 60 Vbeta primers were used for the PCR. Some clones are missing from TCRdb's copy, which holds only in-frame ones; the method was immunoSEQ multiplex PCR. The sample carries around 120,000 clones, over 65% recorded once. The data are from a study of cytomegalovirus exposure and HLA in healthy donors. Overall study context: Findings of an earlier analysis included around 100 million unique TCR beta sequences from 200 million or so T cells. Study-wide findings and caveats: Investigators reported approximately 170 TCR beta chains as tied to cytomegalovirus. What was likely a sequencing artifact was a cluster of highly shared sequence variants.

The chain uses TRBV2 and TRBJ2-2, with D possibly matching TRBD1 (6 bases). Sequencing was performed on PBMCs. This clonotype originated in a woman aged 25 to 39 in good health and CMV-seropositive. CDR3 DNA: TGTGCCAGCTCCCGGGACACTACCGGGGAGCTGTTTTTT. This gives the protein CASSRDTTGELFF. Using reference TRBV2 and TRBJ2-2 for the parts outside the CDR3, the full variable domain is EPEVTQTPSHQVTQMGQEVILRCVPISNHLYFYWYRQILGQKVEFLVSFYNNEISEKSEIFDDQFSVERPDGSNFTLKIRSTKLEDSAMYFCASSRDTTGELFFGEGSRLTVL.